This TCR beta chain was identified during a study of cytomegalovirus exposure and HLA in healthy donors. Study overall: There were about 85 million unique TCRs (from HLA-typed donors) in an early data release.

Turning to this clone: Its antigen is still unknown.

Primers for the PCR totalled 60 Vbeta and 13 Jbeta. Libraries were prepared by immunoSEQ multiplex PCR; TCRdb keeps only in-frame clonotypes and omits some of them. The table lists approximately 190,000 clones, over 70% of them singletons. This CDR3 comprises 15 residues. V lost 6 bases, J lost 5 bases, and 18 bases lay in between. CDR1 and CDR2 from the germline V gene are SGHVS and FQNEAQ. Broader study findings: V- and J-gene trimming of TCR beta was linked (in a later analysis) to a missense DCLRE1C variant.

The sequence derives from a man aged 50 to 60 in good health and CMV-seronegative. The chain has TRBV7-8 and TRBJ2-3; TRBD2 might be the D (7 bases). The sequencing sample was made of PBMCs. CDR3 DNA: TGTGCCAGCAGTTCAATAGGGGGGGTGGTAGATACGCAGTATTTT. The encoded protein is CASSSIGGVVDTQYF.